This passage covers 26 T cell receptor beta chains from one sample sequenced in a study of cytomegalovirus exposure and HLA in healthy donors. Vbeta (60) and Jbeta (13) primers were used in the PCR. Profiling relied on immunoSEQ multiplex PCR, and the TCRdb table lists in-frame clones only, not all of them. The table has 150,000 to 200,000 clones, roughly four fifths seen once; the top ten hold roughly 1.9%. Sequencing was performed on PBMCs. The source of these receptors is a woman aged 25 to 45 in good health and CMV-seropositive.

The chain uses TRBV6-4 and TRBJ2-2; 7 nucleotides line up with TRBD1. The V and J ends lost 6 bases and 1 base, in that order; junction bases with no gene match: 5. The CDR3 is 15 residues long. Germline V gives CDR1 MRHNA, CDR2 SNTAGT. The CDR3 bases are TGTGCCAGCAGGGAGAGGGGGCTGAACACCGGGGAGCTGTTTTTT. Amino acid sequence: CASRERGLNTGELFF.

CDR3 coding DNA: TGTGCCAGCAGCTACCCCTGGGACAGATCAAACTATGGCTACACCTTC. This codes for CASSYPWDRSNYGYTF. V and J are TRBV5-6 and TRBJ1-2; TRBD1 matches 7 bases. Germline-derived CDR1 and CDR2 are SGHDT and YYEEEE. Trimming cost V 3 bases and J 2 bases; bases outside gene matches: 10. The CDR3 covers 16 residues.

J is TRBJ2-7 and V is TRBV7-7, with 7 bases that match TRBD1. The germline CDR1 and CDR2 sequences are SSHAT and FNYEAQ (reference sequence). CDR3 size: 13 residues. The ends lost 5 bases at V and 3 bases at J; junction bases unmatched: 4. CDR3 sequence: CASSRRDSYEQYF. DNA of the CDR3: TGTGCCAGCAGCCGCCGGGACAGCTACGAGCAGTACTTC. Filled out from reference TRBV7-7 and TRBJ2-7, the complete variable domain reads GAGVSQSPRYKVTKRGQDVTLRCDPISSHATLYWYQQALGQGPEFLTYFNYEAQPDKSGLPSDRFSAERPEGSISTLTIQRTEQRDSAMYRCASSRRDSYEQYFGPGTRLTVT.

The chain couples TRBV4-1 to TRBJ1-3; D ambiguous. The ends were cut back, 0 bases at V and 1 base at J, with 10 bases in the middle. Per germline, CDR1 MGHRA and CDR2 YSYEKL. CDR3 size: 16 residues. The chain's CDR3 is CASSQEVTSSGNTIYF. For the CDR3, the DNA is TGCGCCAGCAGCCAAGAGGTTACCAGTTCTGGAAACACCATATATTTT.

The chain uses TRBV4-3 and TRBJ2-7, with 8 nucleotides matching TRBD1. There are 16 residues in the CDR3. Trimming removed 3 bases from V and 7 bases from J; junction bases left unmatched: 14. Germline CDR1 LGHNA, CDR2 YSLEER. Written as DNA, the CDR3 is TGCGCCAGCAGCCATCAGGCGGGGCAGGGGGCTAGGGAGCAGTACTTC. As protein: CASSHQAGQGAREQYF.

This clone was observed a few times. This chain uses TRBV5-1 with TRBJ2-3; 10 bases fit TRBD2. This CDR3 spans 14 amino acids. CDR1 SGHRS and CDR2 YFSETQ come from the germline V gene. The junction had 3 bases not matched to a gene; V was cut back by 4 bases and J by 4 bases. The CDR3 loop is CASSPGTSADTQYF. DNA of the CDR3: TGCGCCAGCAGCCCCGGGACTAGCGCAGATACGCAGTATTTT.

The chain carries TRBV27 and TRBJ1-2, with TRBD1 identical over 7 bases. CDR1 and CDR2 from the germline V gene are MNHEY and SMNVEV (reference sequence). V lost 6 bases to trimming and J lost 7 bases; unmatched junction nucleotides: 20. The CDR3 length is 17 residues. For the CDR3, the DNA is TGTGCCAGCAGACAAATGGGGGCAGGGGGTTTTCTTAGTGGCTACACCTTC. Translated, it gives CASRQMGAGGFLSGYTF.

The J gene is TRBJ1-1, the V gene TRBV15, with TRBD1 matching 10 bases. V lost 0 bases, J lost 11 bases, and 9 bases stayed unmatched. Germline loops: CDR1 LNHNV, CDR2 YYDKDF (reference sequence). This CDR3 has 15 residues. For the CDR3, the DNA is TGTGCCACCAGCAGAGAAATGGGGGACAGGGGTTATGCTTTCTTT. It translates to CATSREMGDRGYAFF.

As to this clone: This same CDR3 is encoded by further DNA sequences in the sample. This sequence joins TRBV7-2 and TRBJ2-1, with D perhaps matching TRBD2 (5 bases). The germline gives CDR1 SGHTA, CDR2 FQGNSA. With 9 bases removed from V and 5 bases from J, the gap between germline ends came to 20 bases. The length of the CDR3 is 15 residues. CDR3: CASSPLRANHNEQFF. The CDR3 region has the DNA TGTGCCAGTAGCCCCCTGAGGGCTAACCACAATGAGCAGTTCTTC.

The chain carries TRBV2 and TRBJ1-2, with TRBD1 matching over 7 bases. V was pared by 8 bases and J by 4 bases, with 4 bases of the junction left unmatched. In germline, CDR1 is SNHLY, CDR2 FYNNEI. The CDR3 sequence is 12 residues long. The CDR3 is CASFGDSYGYTF. CDR3 in DNA: TGTGCCAGCTTCGGGGACAGCTATGGCTACACCTTC.

V usage is TRBV7-2 and J usage is TRBJ2-1, with unresolved D. Germline V gives CDR1 SGHTA, CDR2 FQGNSA. The CDR3 consists of 16 residues. Trimming left V 5 bases short and J 1 base short, with 15 bases between. The CDR3 reads CASSPSESRSYNEQFF. CDR3 coding DNA: TGTGCCAGCAGCCCCTCCGAGAGCCGGTCCTACAATGAGCAGTTCTTC.

This chain uses TRBV4-1 with TRBJ1-1; 8 nucleotides agree with TRBD1. V gave up 4 bases and J gave up 3 bases; unmatched junction bases: 10. The CDR3 consists of 16 residues. Germline assignment: CDR1 MGHRA and CDR2 YSYEKL. Here the CDR3 DNA reads TGCGCCAGCAGCCGCCCTCCTGACAGGGGATACACTGAAGCTTTCTTT. Its protein is CASSRPPDRGYTEAFF.

The chain has TRBV14 and TRBJ1-3; D uncertain. The V and J ends lost 0 bases and 5 bases respectively, with 5 bases between them. The length of the CDR3 is 13 residues. Germline lookup yields CDR1 SGHDN and CDR2 FVKESK. The CDR3 loop is CASSQDLRNTIYF. The CDR3 DNA sequence: TGTGCCAGCAGCCAAGATCTTCGAAACACCATATATTTT.

The chain joins TRBV19 to TRBJ2-7; 7 positions agree with TRBD2. CDR1 LNHDA and CDR2 SQIVND come from the germline V gene (reference sequence). The V and J ends lost 1 base and 2 bases, in that order; junction bases with no gene match: 8. This CDR3 has 16 amino acids. This CDR3 is CASSIGRGLQTYEQYF. The CDR3 bases are TGTGCCAGTAGTATAGGTAGGGGACTACAAACCTACGAGCAGTACTTC.

The chain links TRBV7-2 to TRBJ2-7; maybe TRBD2 (6 bases). There are 15 residues in the CDR3. CDR1 and CDR2 from the germline V gene are SGHTA and FQGNSA. Trimming took off 1 base at V and 2 bases at J, with 12 bases between the two ends. The CDR3 DNA follows: TGTGCCAGCAGCTTAGAGGCTAGCGCGACCTACGAGCAGTACTTC. It specifies CASSLEASATYEQYF.

This clone was seen a few times. The chain combines TRBV27 with TRBJ1-2, with 12 bases matching TRBD1. The CDR3 is 15 residues long. V dropped 6 bases and J dropped 7; count of bases not matched to a gene: 9. From germline, CDR1 is MNHEY and CDR2 SMNVEV (reference sequence). CDR3: CASSRQGQGAGGYTF. For the CDR3, the DNA is TGTGCCAGCAGCCGTCAGGGACAGGGGGCAGGTGGCTACACCTTC.

J is TRBJ1-2 and V is TRBV6-1; D might be TRBD1 (5 bases). Trimming cost V 1 base and J 7 bases, with 16 bases left between them. The CDR3 covers 15 residues. Germline V gene data show CDR1 as MNHNS and CDR2 as SASEGT. The CDR3 loop is CASSEVFRQFRGYTF. The CDR3 DNA sequence: TGTGCCAGCAGTGAAGTTTTTCGACAGTTTCGTGGCTACACCTTC.

The table lists this clone with a few counts. The chain links TRBV28 to TRBJ1-5; 7 bases are a match to TRBD1. The CDR3 is 16 residues long. J gave up 6 bases and V 2 bases, and 10 bases lay outside the gene matches. In germline, CDR1 is MDHEN, CDR2 SYDVKM. The CDR3: CASSLEGRGSAQPQHF. CDR3 coding DNA: TGTGCCAGCAGTTTAGAAGGCAGGGGGTCGGCTCAGCCCCAGCATTTT.

The chain has TRBV27 and TRBJ1-5; the D is unclear. Looked up from germline, CDR1 is MNHEY and CDR2 is SMNVEV (reference sequence). This CDR3 contains 10 residues. V lost 7 bases and J 14 bases, leaving 12 bases between the germline ends. The DNA for the CDR3 is TGTGCCAGCATGAGGGCGCGGGAGCATTTT. Protein product: CASMRAREHF.

As DNA, the CDR3 is TGTGCCAGCAGTGAAGTAGAACTGGAGACCCAGTACTTC. Residues: CASSEVELETQYF. The chain employs TRBV2 and TRBJ2-5; no clear D. Trimming left V 1 base short and J 5 bases short, with 8 bases between. Germline CDR1 reads SNHLY; CDR2 reads FYNNEI. The CDR3 covers 13 residues.

The chain recombines TRBV5-1 with TRBJ1-1; TRBD1 aligns across 11 bases. Germline-derived CDR1 and CDR2 are SGHRS and YFSETQ. Trimming cost V 4 bases and J 0 bases; bases outside gene matches: 5. This CDR3 spans 16 amino acids. The CDR3 nucleotides read TGCGCCAGCAGCCTCGGACAGGGGGCGATGAACACTGAAGCTTTCTTT. It is translated as CASSLGQGAMNTEAFF.

V usage is TRBV13 and J usage is TRBJ1-5; 11 bases map to TRBD1. The V segment lost 2 bases and the J segment 6 bases; nucleotides outside the gene matches: 6. The CDR3 is made up of 16 amino acids. CDR1 and CDR2 from the germline V gene are PRHDT and FYEKMQ (reference sequence). The CDR3 bases are TGTGCCAGCAGCTTAAAGGGCGGACAGGGGGCTCAGCCCCAGCATTTT. This translates into CASSLKGGQGAQPQHF.

The chain recombines TRBV4-1 with TRBJ2-2; possibly TRBD1 for D (5 bases). V was trimmed by 0 bases and J by 4 bases, leaving 12 bases between them. This CDR3 contains 16 residues. CDR1 and CDR2 (germline): MGHRA, YSYEKL. CDR3 in DNA: TGCGCCAGCAGCCAAGAGGGGCAGCCGGGCACCGGGGAGCTGTTTTTT. As protein: CASSQEGQPGTGELFF.

V usage is TRBV27 and J usage is TRBJ2-7, with 8 bases fitting TRBD1. The junction had 7 bases not matched to a gene; V was cut back by 2 bases and J by 4 bases. Germline CDR1 reads MNHEY; CDR2 reads SMNVEV (reference sequence). This CDR3 region has 15 residues. DNA of the CDR3: TGTGCCAGCAGTTTAGCCGGGACAGGAGTTTACGAGCAGTACTTC. Translation: CASSLAGTGVYEQYF.

The rearrangement links TRBV5-4 to TRBJ1-2, with 7 nucleotides matching TRBD1. From germline, CDR1 is SGHNT and CDR2 YYREEE (reference sequence). This CDR3 comprises 13 residues. The J segment lost 10 bases and the V segment lost 6 bases, leaving 12 bases of the junction unmatched. The chain's CDR3 is CASTSKQGDDYTF. In nucleotides, the CDR3 is TGTGCCAGCACCTCCAAGCAGGGGGATGACTACACCTTC.

The chain combines TRBV10-3 with TRBJ1-4; the D gene is possibly TRBD1 (5 bases). The CDR3 runs 12 residues. Germline CDR1 ENHRY, CDR2 SYGVKD. V was trimmed by 10 bases and J by 4 bases, leaving 10 bases between them. The CDR3 DNA reads as TGTGCCACGGGCGGGGGTAATGAAAAACTGTTTTTT. Its protein is CATGGGNEKLFF.